Below are 28 T cell receptor beta chains sequenced from a single sample in a study of T cell repertoires in cytomegalovirus infection. These receptors have no identified antigens. MiXCR, applied by TCRdb to the reads, yields one record per CDR3 protein. The sample contains a few hundred thousand distinct CDR3 sequences, under 45% of which appear only once. The specimen was cultured PBMCs, collected from culture after CMV antigen stimulation. All receptors come from a human donor in good health (CMV status not recorded). Some clones in this sample may be carry-over from other donors' samples.

This clonotype has more than one count but fewer than ten. The chain couples TRBV20-1 to TRBJ1-1; D gene unclear. Trimming shortened V by 3 bases and J by 5 bases, and 16 bases separated the two germline ends. The length of the CDR3 is 14 residues. In germline, CDR1 is DFQATT, CDR2 SNEGSKA (reference sequence). The CDR3 DNA reads as TGCAGTGCTAGTGGCGGGATGGAGTGGACTGAAGCTTTCTTT. Its translation is CSASGGMEWTEAFF.

The rearrangement uses TRBV20-1 and TRBJ1-5; D may be TRBD1 (5 bases). The V end lost 7 bases, the J end lost 3 bases, and 10 bases lay between the germline ends. The CDR3 sequence is 12 residues long. Germline CDR1 DFQATT, CDR2 SNEGSKA (reference sequence). Here the CDR3 reads CSGWGNNQPQHF. As DNA, the CDR3 is TGCAGTGGGTGGGGGAACAATCAGCCCCAGCATTTT.

V gene TRBV7-2 combines with J gene TRBJ2-7; 7 bases align to TRBD2. J lost 6 bases, V lost 5 bases, and 7 bases had no gene match. CDR1 SGHTA and CDR2 FQGNSA come from the germline V gene. This CDR3 is built from 13 residues. In DNA, the CDR3 is TGTGCCAGCAGCCCATGGACTAGGGGCGAGCAGTACTTC. Translating gives CASSPWTRGEQYF.

This clonotype appeared a few times. The chain has TRBV7-8 and TRBJ1-4, with TRBD1 matching 7 bases. This CDR3 has 15 amino acids. J was trimmed by 3 bases and V by 5 bases; bases with no gene match: 6. Germline CDR1 and CDR2: SGHVS and FQNEAQ. CDR3 in amino acids: CASSPPQGANEKLFF. The CDR3 DNA reads TGTGCCAGCAGCCCACCTCAGGGGGCTAATGAAAAACTGTTTTTT.

The chain joins TRBV28 to TRBJ2-1; D may be TRBD2 (7 bases). Deletions cut 3 bases from V and 8 bases from J, with 17 bases between. CDR1 MDHEN and CDR2 SYDVKM come from the germline V gene. The CDR3 contains 15 residues. CDR3 loop: CASSFDRGASDEQFF. CDR3 bases: TGTGCCAGCAGTTTCGACCGGGGGGCTTCGGATGAGCAGTTCTTC.

The chain is built from TRBV27 and TRBJ2-1; 10 bases fit TRBD2. The CDR3 runs to 14 residues. Germline loops: CDR1 MNHEY, CDR2 SMNVEV (reference sequence). The V and J ends lost 2 bases and 9 bases, in that order; junction bases with no gene match: 4. CDR3 DNA: TGTGCCAGCAGTTTACTAGCGGGAGTGTCTGAGCAGTTCTTC. Its translation is CASSLLAGVSEQFF.

This clonotype has only a few counts. This chain connects TRBV10-3 to TRBJ2-3; D gene unclear. V was pared by 8 bases and J by 2 bases, with 11 bases between. Germline CDR1 reads ENHRY; CDR2 reads SYGVKD. This CDR3 has 13 amino acids. The CDR3 nucleotides are TGTGCCATCTCGAGCCAAGACACAGATACGCAGTATTTT. This sequence encodes CAISSQDTDTQYF.

This clonotype turned up a few times. The rearrangement joins TRBV10-3 to TRBJ1-4; D gene unclear. From germline, CDR1 is ENHRY and CDR2 SYGVKD. V was cut by 6 bases and J by 0 bases, with 5 bases left in between. The CDR3 loop spans 13 amino acids. In DNA, the CDR3 is TGTGCCATCAGGAGTGCAACTAATGAAAAACTGTTTTTT. Encoded protein: CAIRSATNEKLFF.

About this clonotype itself: Here the CDR3 omits its conserved ending phenylalanine or tryptophan, so a read error is the likely source. This chain joins TRBV11-2 and TRBJ2-5; 11 positions match TRBD2. There are 15 residues in the CDR3. Germline V gene data show CDR1 as SGHAT and CDR2 as FQNNGV. V dropped 5 bases and J dropped 5; count of bases not matched to a gene: 7. The CDR3 reads CASSQLAGVGETQYV. In nucleotides, the CDR3 is TGTGCCAGCAGCCAACTAGCGGGAGTAGGGGAGACCCAGTACGTC.

The sample holds a few counts of this clonotype. A junction end diverges from the germline sequence, so it may reflect a read error. The chain links TRBV4-1 to TRBJ2-1, with 7 bases identical to TRBD1. There are 13 residues in the CDR3. Germline V gives CDR1 MGHRA, CDR2 YSYEKL. In DNA form, the CDR3 reads TGTGCCAGCAGCCAAGATAACAGGGGCCGTCGGTTCTTC. This encodes CASSQDNRGRRFF.

In this sample, this clonotype turned up a few times. The chain joins TRBV7-2 to TRBJ1-1; no clear D. V gave up 1 base and J gave up 1 base, with 7 bases separating them. Germline CDR1 and CDR2: SGHTA and FQGNSA. The CDR3 spans 14 residues. The CDR3 region has the DNA TGTGCCAGCAGCTTAGTTGAGTGGAACACTGAAGCTTTCTTT. This codes for CASSLVEWNTEAFF.

This clonotype has just a few counts. The chain has TRBV28 and TRBJ2-3, with 8 bases fitting TRBD2. The CDR3 runs to 13 residues. Germline V gene data show CDR1 as MDHEN and CDR2 as SYDVKM. J lost 6 bases, V lost 9 bases, and 8 bases had no gene match. The CDR3 DNA is TGTGCCAGTAGCGGGGAGGGATCGGATACGCAGTATTTT. Encoded protein: CASSGEGSDTQYF.

The chain is built from TRBV10-3 and TRBJ2-5; D gene ambiguous. CDR3 length equals 11 residues. V dropped 8 bases and J dropped 5 bases, with 9 bases sitting between them. Germline assignment: CDR1 ENHRY and CDR2 SYGVKD. The CDR3 sequence: CAIGDGETQYF. In nucleotides, the CDR3 is TGTGCCATCGGGGATGGCGAGACCCAGTACTTC.

The chain employs TRBV29-1 and TRBJ2-1; 7 bases are a match to TRBD2. The CDR3 covers 13 residues. CDR1 is SQVTM, CDR2 ANQGSEA, per germline. Trimming removed 3 bases from V and 6 bases from J; junction bases left unmatched: 5. The CDR3 sequence: CSVDGPGGNEQFF. For the CDR3, the DNA is TGCAGCGTTGATGGCCCGGGAGGCAATGAGCAGTTCTTC.

A few counts support this clonotype. DNA of the CDR3: TGTGCCACCAAACCGGGACAGGGTTTTGGTGAAGCTTTCTTT. It specifies CATKPGQGFGEAFF. This chain uses TRBV2 with TRBJ1-1; the match to TRBD1 covers 9 bases. The CDR3 totals 14 residues. Trimming at V came to 10 bases and at J to 7 bases, leaving 13 bases not matched to a gene. CDR1 and CDR2 (germline): SNHLY, FYNNEI.

Remarks on this clonotype: A read error is possible here, since a much larger clone lies one base away. This chain links TRBV7-6 with TRBJ2-5, with 14 bases identical to TRBD2. The CDR3 runs to 15 residues. CDR1 and CDR2 from the germline V gene are SGHVS and FNYEAQ. V shed 4 bases and J 5 bases; nucleotides not matched to a gene: 3. The CDR3 sequence is CASSWGLAGDETQYF. The CDR3 coding sequence is TGTGCCAGCAGCTGGGGACTAGCGGGAGATGAGACCCAGTACTTC.

The genes are TRBV7-8 and TRBJ2-2; no clear D. This CDR3 has 12 amino acids. Trimming removed 2 bases at V and 5 bases at J, with 3 bases between. Germline V gene data show CDR1 as SGHVS and CDR2 as FQNEAQ. The CDR3 DNA reads as TGTGCCAGCAGCTTAAAAACCGGGGAGCTGTTTTTT. It specifies CASSLKTGELFF.

This clonotype was seen many times. V is TRBV7-2 and J is TRBJ1-1; D gene uncertain. V lost 5 bases and J 10 bases, leaving 26 bases between the germline ends. The CDR3 consists of 16 residues. Germline CDR1 is SGHTA and CDR2 is FQGNSA. The CDR3 spells CASSLAGLAIPPGAFF. In nucleotides, the CDR3 is TGTGCCAGCAGCCTGGCTGGTTTAGCAATACCTCCTGGAGCTTTCTTT.

The table lists this clonotype with a few counts. The chain couples TRBV6-8 to TRBJ1-5, with D perhaps matching TRBD1 (5 bases). V dropped 0 bases and J dropped 6 bases, with 9 bases sitting between them. The CDR3 length is 14 residues. Germline-derived CDR1 and CDR2 are MNHGY and SAAAGT. The chain's CDR3 is CASSYSPGTQPQHF. CDR3 nucleotides: TGTGCCAGCAGTTACTCTCCCGGGACTCAGCCCCAGCATTTT.

CDR3 region: CAISPTENTEAFF. The CDR3 region has the DNA TGTGCCATCTCCCCGACAGAGAACACTGAAGCTTTCTTT. The chain is built from TRBV10-3 and TRBJ1-1; the D gene is possibly TRBD1 (5 bases). In germline, CDR1 is ENHRY, CDR2 SYGVKD. The V end was cut by 8 bases, the J end by 1 base, with 11 bases between. The CDR3 extends over 13 amino acids.

This clonotype was observed a few times. The chain combines TRBV12-3 or TRBV12-4 with TRBJ2-7, with 8 bases that match TRBD2. The CDR3 contains 14 residues. The trim removed 6 bases at V and 4 bases at J, leaving 8 bases unmatched. The CDR3 bases are TGTGCCAGCAGCCCAGCGGGAGTAGAATACGAGCAGTACTTC. Translated, it gives CASSPAGVEYEQYF.

This chain uses TRBV27 with TRBJ1-1, with D unclear. Between the trimmed V and J ends, which lost 1 base and 5 bases, there was a span of 11 bases. Germline loops: CDR1 MNHEY, CDR2 SMNVEV (reference sequence). The CDR3 extends over 14 amino acids. CDR3 coding DNA: TGTGCCAGCAGTTTATATAAGGATCCGACTGAAGCTTTCTTT. The encoded protein is CASSLYKDPTEAFF.

This clonotype came up a few times. The V gene is TRBV7-2, the J gene TRBJ1-4; a possible D gene is TRBD1 (6 bases). V was cut by 5 bases and J by 13 bases, with 14 bases left in between. Germline V gives CDR1 SGHTA, CDR2 FQGNSA. The CDR3 extends over 12 amino acids. CDR3 sequence reads: CASSRLTGRLFF. CDR3 DNA sequence: TGTGCCAGCAGCAGGCTTACAGGGAGACTGTTTTTT.

A single count supports this clonotype. The chain carries TRBV19 and TRBJ2-5; possible D gene TRBD1, 6 bases. This CDR3 has 15 amino acids. Trimming removed 5 bases from V and 1 base from J, with 14 bases in between. CDR1 and CDR2 (germline): LNHDA, SQIVND (reference sequence). In DNA form, the CDR3 reads TGTGCCAGTAGTCCTACAGGGCCTGCCCAAGAGACCCAGTACTTC. Translating it yields CASSPTGPAQETQYF. The full variable domain, its missing parts supplied by reference TRBV19 and TRBJ2-5, is DGGITQSPKYLFRKEGQNVTLSCEQNLNHDAMYWYRQDPGQGLRLIYYSQIVNDFQKGDIAEGYSVSREKKESFPLTVTSAQKNPTAFYLCASSPTGPAQETQYFGPGTRLLVL.

The chain is built from TRBV2 and TRBJ1-1; 9 nucleotides align to TRBD1. The J segment lost 6 bases and the V segment lost 4 bases, leaving 0 bases of the junction unmatched. The CDR3 spans 12 residues. The germline V gene encodes CDR1 SNHLY and CDR2 FYNNEI. The CDR3: CASSGQGAEAFF. The CDR3, as DNA: TGTGCCAGCAGTGGACAGGGGGCTGAAGCTTTCTTT.

This clonotype came up a few times. V is TRBV7-8 and J is TRBJ1-1; D ambiguous. V gave up 2 bases and J gave up 6 bases, with 10 bases separating them. Germline CDR1 reads SGHVS; CDR2 reads FQNEAQ. The CDR3 length is 13 residues. CDR3 coding DNA: TGTGCCAGCAGCTTAAATATGGAAGCTGAAGCTTTCTTT. It specifies CASSLNMEAEAFF.

The V and J genes are TRBV12-3 or TRBV12-4 and TRBJ2-1; D gene unclear. The CDR3 extends over 11 amino acids. V was shortened by 10 bases and J by 2 bases, with 6 bases between the two germline ends. CDR3 residues: CATQAYNEQFF. CDR3 DNA sequence: TGTGCCACCCAGGCCTACAATGAGCAGTTCTTC.

This clonotype was observed a handful of times. This chain joins TRBV2 and TRBJ2-7; D is unresolved. Germline V gene data show CDR1 as SNHLY and CDR2 as FYNNEI. Trimming shortened V by 8 bases and J by 1 base, and 9 bases separated the two germline ends. The CDR3 is 12 residues long. Here the CDR3 DNA reads TGTGCCAGCGAAGAGACTTCCTACGAGCAGTACTTC. Residues: CASEETSYEQYF.